The next 29 T cell receptor beta chains were all read from a single sample in a study of blood T cell repertoires in COVID-19. The assay was immunoSEQ multiplex PCR, and TCRdb's table has in-frame clones only and misses some. This table has 250,000 to 300,000 clones, approximately 82% appearing once. Material for sequencing was peripheral blood. The source is a man between 60 and 75 years old who had recovered from COVID-19.

This clone appeared a few times. The chain links TRBV14 to TRBJ2-7, with 8 bases that match TRBD2. The CDR3 runs 16 residues. V was clipped by 0 bases and J by 3 bases; unmatched bases: 7. Per germline, CDR1 SGHDN and CDR2 FVKESK. DNA of the CDR3: TGTGCCAGCAGCCAAGATTTCGGGAGGGGACTCTACGAGCAGTACTTC. Encoded protein: CASSQDFGRGLYEQYF.

The chain employs TRBV28 and TRBJ1-2; TRBD1 aligns across 10 bases. This CDR3 has 16 amino acids. After removal of 3 bases from V and 3 bases from J, the junction contained 7 bases not matched to a gene. In germline, CDR1 is MDHEN, CDR2 SYDVKM. CDR3 nucleotide sequence: TGTGCCAGCAGTTTGGCCGGACAGGGGGTGGACTATGGCTACACCTTC. Its protein product is CASSLAGQGVDYGYTF.

This clone appeared a few times. The rearrangement links TRBV6-5 to TRBJ1-2, with a weak D call TRBD1 (6 bases). V gave up 0 bases and J gave up 8 bases, with 13 bases separating them. The germline V gene encodes CDR1 MNHEY and CDR2 SVGAGI. This CDR3 has 14 residues. The chain's CDR3 is CASSYSGGGVGYTF. CDR3 bases: TGTGCCAGCAGTTACTCGGGTGGGGGCGTCGGCTACACCTTC.

In its sample, this clone was seen a few times. The CDR3 DNA follows: TGTGCCAGCAGTTACTTAGCCGGAGTGAGTCAAGAGACCCAGTACTTC. It specifies CASSYLAGVSQETQYF. The chain uses TRBV6-5 and TRBJ2-5; no definite D call. This CDR3 has 16 residues. V gave up 1 base and J gave up 2 bases, with 14 bases separating them. Germline V CDR1 and CDR2: MNHEY, SVGAGI.

This clone has only a few counts. V is TRBV5-4 and J is TRBJ1-6; D might be TRBD1 (6 bases). The CDR3 contains 16 residues. The V and J ends lost 1 base and 5 bases respectively, with 13 bases between them. CDR1 is SGHNT, CDR2 YYREEE, per germline (reference sequence). The CDR3 sequence is CASSLLRGQNNSPLHF. As DNA, the CDR3 is TGTGCCAGCAGCTTGTTGAGGGGACAAAATAATTCACCCCTCCACTTT.

The rearrangement links TRBV18 to TRBJ2-6, with 8 bases identical to TRBD1. The germline gives CDR1 KGHSH, CDR2 LQKENI. The V gene end was trimmed by 8 bases and the J gene end by 0 bases; junction bases not matched to a gene: 9. CDR3 length: 17 residues. CDR3 coding DNA: TGTGCCAGCACCCCAGGGGGCTCGAGCTCTGGGGCCAACGTCCTGACTTTC. Amino acids: CASTPGGSSSGANVLTF.

The rearrangement links TRBV2 to TRBJ2-7, with 10 bases lining up with TRBD1. Germline loops: CDR1 SNHLY, CDR2 FYNNEI. This CDR3 has 12 residues. Germline trimming cut 11 bases from V and 4 bases from J; bases unmatched to any gene: 5. The CDR3 DNA reads TGTGCCGGGGGACAGGGGATATACGAGCAGTACTTC. It translates to CAGGQGIYEQYF.

This clone was observed a handful of times. The CDR3 nucleotides are TGTGCCAGCAGCCCTATAATACGGGGGAGGGATCAGCCCCAGCATTTT. Protein sequence: CASSPIIRGRDQPQHF. This chain uses TRBV5-6 with TRBJ1-5; D perhaps matches TRBD1 (5 bases). This CDR3 has 16 amino acids. Trimming stripped 4 bases from V and 5 bases from J, with 19 bases between. Per the germline V gene, CDR1 is SGHDT and CDR2 is YYEEEE.

The V gene is TRBV27, the J gene TRBJ2-5; the D is unclear. The CDR3 is 14 residues long. V lost 2 bases, J lost 1 base, and 8 bases lay in between. CDR1 and CDR2 (germline): MNHEY, SMNVEV (reference sequence). The CDR3 here is CASSLQYGQETQYF. In DNA, the CDR3 is TGTGCCAGCAGTTTACAATACGGCCAAGAGACCCAGTACTTC.

The chain couples TRBV7-2 to TRBJ1-1; D not resolved. Trimming left V 5 bases short and J 11 bases short, with 18 bases between. The CDR3 totals 13 residues. Germline lookup yields CDR1 SGHTA and CDR2 FQGNSA. The CDR3 DNA sequence: TGTGCCAGCAGCCCCCCCCCGCGGAGTGGCGCTTTCTTT. This gives the protein CASSPPPRSGAFF.

This clone was counted a single time. The rearrangement uses TRBV27 and TRBJ2-7; 9 nucleotides line up with TRBD1. The CDR3 consists of 17 residues. Germline V CDR1 and CDR2: MNHEY, SMNVEV (reference sequence). J was trimmed by 4 bases and V by 5 bases; bases with no gene match: 15. The CDR3 DNA sequence: TGTGCCAGCAGTCCACACCCTGGGACAGGGCGGACGTACGAGCAGTACTTC. It specifies CASSPHPGTGRTYEQYF.

In this sample, this clone turned up once. The chain links TRBV5-8 to TRBJ2-4, with 15 positions matching TRBD2. The CDR3 has 17 amino acids. V dropped 0 bases and J dropped 8; count of bases not matched to a gene: 6. The germline gives CDR1 SGHTS, CDR2 YDEGEE. The CDR3 bases are TGTGCCAGCAGCTTGGGAGGACTAGCGGGGGGGCTGGACATTCAGTACTTC. Its translation: CASSLGGLAGGLDIQYF.

The chain couples TRBV11-3 to TRBJ2-1; the match to TRBD2 covers 8 bases. The CDR3 spans 15 residues. V was pared by 6 bases and J by 3 bases, with 7 bases of the junction left unmatched. Germline V gene data show CDR1 as SGHNT and CDR2 as YENEEA. As DNA, the CDR3 is TGTGCCAGCAGTCCCGGGACTAGTGGCTACAATGAGCAGTTCTTC. Protein sequence: CASSPGTSGYNEQFF.

This clone was observed once. The genes are TRBV19 and TRBJ2-3; no clear D gene. Trimming cost V 4 bases and J 5 bases, with 13 bases left between them. Germline values: CDR1 LNHDA, CDR2 SQIVND (reference sequence). CDR3 length: 14 residues. CDR3 sequence reads: CASSTRPFRDTQYF. The DNA of the CDR3 is TGTGCCAGTAGTACGCGCCCCTTCCGAGATACGCAGTATTTT.

The chain has TRBV27 and TRBJ1-2; tentative D call: TRBD1 (5 bases). This CDR3 is 15 amino acids long. Germline V lookup: CDR1 MNHEY, CDR2 SMNVEV (reference sequence). Trimming removed 0 bases from V and 12 bases from J, with 20 bases in between. CDR3 DNA sequence: TGTGCCAGCAGTTTATCGGGGCCAGGCAACCCCGAGCACACCTTC. Residues: CASSLSGPGNPEHTF.

This clone came up once. The chain is built from TRBV6-1 and TRBJ2-3, with D possibly being TRBD1 (7 bases). CDR3 length equals 16 residues. Per the germline V gene, CDR1 is MNHNS and CDR2 is SASEGT. Trimming left V 3 bases short and J 5 bases short, with 18 bases between. CDR3 DNA: TGTGCCAGCAGTGACGTGGGACAGCCGGAGGGAGATACGCAGTATTTT. Encoded protein: CASSDVGQPEGDTQYF.

The chain combines TRBV4-2 with TRBJ1-5; 11 bases line up with TRBD1. J gave up 7 bases and V 1 base, and 3 bases lay outside the gene matches. The germline gives CDR1 LGHNA, CDR2 YNFKEQ. This CDR3 spans 15 amino acids. CDR3 coding DNA: TGTGCCAGCAGCCAAGGGACAGGGGGCCGGCAGCCCCAGCATTTT. Amino acids: CASSQGTGGRQPQHF.

The sample holds one count of this clone. The rearrangement links TRBV19 to TRBJ2-5; tentative D call: TRBD2 (5 bases). From germline, CDR1 is LNHDA and CDR2 SQIVND (reference sequence). The CDR3 totals 13 residues. Trimming shortened V by 7 bases and J by 7 bases, and 16 bases separated the two germline ends. The CDR3 loop is CASTPLSGGTQYF. The CDR3 DNA sequence: TGTGCCAGTACCCCCCTAAGCGGAGGGACCCAGTACTTC.

The rearrangement links TRBV18 to TRBJ2-7; 7 bases agree with TRBD1. CDR1 is KGHSH and CDR2 is LQKENI in the germline V gene. This CDR3 has 16 residues. V trimming: 3 bases; J trimming: 5 bases; junction bases outside the gene matches: 13. Written as DNA, the CDR3 is TGTGCCAGCTCACCTGAGGTCCAGGGGGAACCCCACGAGCAGTACTTC. Protein sequence: CASSPEVQGEPHEQYF. Filled out from reference TRBV18 and TRBJ2-7, the complete variable domain reads NAGVMQNPRHLVRRRGQEARLRCSPMKGHSHVYWYRQLPEEGLKFMVYLQKENIIDESGMPKERFSAEFPKEGPSILRIQQVVRGDSAAYFCASSPEVQGEPHEQYFGPGTRLTVT.

This clone was found once. The chain has TRBV7-6 and TRBJ2-7; 8 nucleotides line up with TRBD2. The CDR3 runs 15 residues. The V and J ends lost 2 bases and 1 base, in that order; junction bases with no gene match: 4. Germline V gene data show CDR1 as SGHVS and CDR2 as FNYEAQ. The CDR3 reads CASSLSSGVSYEQYF. The DNA of the CDR3 is TGTGCCAGCAGCTTAAGTAGCGGGGTTTCCTACGAGCAGTACTTC.

This clone appeared once. The rearrangement uses TRBV2 and TRBJ2-1; 7 nucleotides match TRBD2. With V trimmed by 8 bases and J by 6 bases, 13 bases remained unmatched. Germline-derived CDR1 and CDR2 are SNHLY and FYNNEI. This CDR3 has 15 residues. CDR3 sequence (DNA): TGTGCCAGCCAACCGCAGGCAGCGGGGATCAATGAGCAGTTCTTC. Translated, it gives CASQPQAAGINEQFF. Combining the CDR3 with reference TRBV2 and TRBJ2-1 gives the whole variable domain EPEVTQTPSHQVTQMGQEVILRCVPISNHLYFYWYRQILGQKVEFLVSFYNNEISEKSEIFDDQFSVERPDGSNFTLKIRSTKLEDSAMYFCASQPQAAGINEQFFGPGTRLTVL.

This clone was picked up a small number of times. The V gene is TRBV7-7, the J gene TRBJ2-7, with 8 bases fitting TRBD1. V was pared by 5 bases and J by 4 bases, with 10 bases of the junction left unmatched. This CDR3 has 15 residues. Germline V gene data show CDR1 as SSHAT and CDR2 as FNYEAQ (reference sequence). The CDR3 DNA follows: TGTGCCAGCAGCCCCGGCCGGACAGGGATATACGAGCAGTACTTC. Residues: CASSPGRTGIYEQYF.

This chain links TRBV6-1 with TRBJ1-3; D is possibly TRBD1 (5 bases). The germline V and J ends were trimmed by 0 bases and 0 bases, with 9 bases remaining between them. Germline CDR1 and CDR2: MNHNS and SASEGT. The CDR3 length is 16 residues. The CDR3, as DNA: TGTGCCAGCAGTGAAGCAATAGGGGACTCTGGAAACACCATATATTTT. Residues: CASSEAIGDSGNTIYF.

The V call is TRBV19, the J call TRBJ1-5; D uncertain. The V gene lost 5 bases and the J gene lost 4 bases, with 15 bases spanning the gap. This CDR3 is 15 amino acids long. From germline, CDR1 is LNHDA and CDR2 SQIVND (reference sequence). As DNA, the CDR3 is TGTGCCAGTAGTCTCCACTCGACACGGAATCAGCCCCAGCATTTT. This gives the protein CASSLHSTRNQPQHF.

The rearrangement uses TRBV7-2 and TRBJ1-1; possible D gene TRBD1, 5 bases. V dropped 5 bases and J dropped 7 bases, with 14 bases sitting between them. The CDR3 loop spans 13 amino acids. CDR1 is SGHTA and CDR2 is FQGNSA in the germline V gene. The CDR3 bases are TGTGCCAGCAGCGATAGGCGGGGACTTGAAGCTTTCTTT. Protein: CASSDRRGLEAFF.

The DNA for the CDR3 is TGCAGCGTTAGCCAGGGGAAGGCGGGCTATGGCTACACCTTC. Amino acid sequence: CSVSQGKAGYGYTF. The rearrangement joins TRBV29-1 to TRBJ1-2; D is perhaps TRBD1 (6 bases). Germline CDR1 and CDR2: SQVTM and ANQGSEA. Deletions cut 5 bases from V and 4 bases from J, with 17 bases between. This CDR3 comprises 14 residues.

The V and J genes are TRBV30 and TRBJ1-2; D may be TRBD1 (5 bases). Trimming left V 2 bases short and J 8 bases short, with 9 bases between. The CDR3 spans 11 residues. Germline V gene lookup returns CDR1 GTSNPN and CDR2 SVGIG (reference sequence). The CDR3 nucleotides are TGTGCCTGGAGTCAGGGCTCCGGCTACACCTTC. It translates to CAWSQGSGYTF.

The chain employs TRBV9 and TRBJ2-2; the match to TRBD2 covers 9 bases. Germline loops: CDR1 SGDLS, CDR2 YYNGEE. The J segment lost 6 bases and the V segment lost 0 bases, leaving 12 bases of the junction unmatched. The CDR3 sequence is 18 residues long. CDR3 sequence (DNA): TGTGCCAGCAGCGTAGGCCCCCCGGGCGGGGGGGCGGCCGGGGAGCTGTTTTTT. This sequence encodes CASSVGPPGGGAAGELFF.

This chain joins TRBV10-1 and TRBJ2-2, with 7 bases lining up with TRBD2. Germline assignment: CDR1 WNHNN and CDR2 SYGVQD (reference sequence). The ends lost 7 bases at V and 0 bases at J; junction bases unmatched: 5. This CDR3 spans 15 amino acids. CDR3 sequence reads: CASMGAGTNTGELFF. The DNA for the CDR3 is TGCGCCAGCATGGGAGCGGGAACGAACACCGGGGAGCTGTTTTTT.